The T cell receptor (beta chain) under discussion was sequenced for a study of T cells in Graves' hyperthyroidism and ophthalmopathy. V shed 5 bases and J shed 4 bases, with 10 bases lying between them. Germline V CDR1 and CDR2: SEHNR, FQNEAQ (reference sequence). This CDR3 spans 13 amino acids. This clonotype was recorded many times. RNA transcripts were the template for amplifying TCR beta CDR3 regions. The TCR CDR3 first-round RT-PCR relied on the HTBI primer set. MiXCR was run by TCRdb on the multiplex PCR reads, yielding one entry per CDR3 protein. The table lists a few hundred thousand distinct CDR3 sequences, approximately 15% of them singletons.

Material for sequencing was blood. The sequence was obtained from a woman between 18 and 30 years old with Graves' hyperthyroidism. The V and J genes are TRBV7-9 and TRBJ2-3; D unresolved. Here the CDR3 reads CASSPPRADTQYF. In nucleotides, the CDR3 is TGTGCCAGCAGCCCACCTAGGGCAGATACGCAGTATTTT.